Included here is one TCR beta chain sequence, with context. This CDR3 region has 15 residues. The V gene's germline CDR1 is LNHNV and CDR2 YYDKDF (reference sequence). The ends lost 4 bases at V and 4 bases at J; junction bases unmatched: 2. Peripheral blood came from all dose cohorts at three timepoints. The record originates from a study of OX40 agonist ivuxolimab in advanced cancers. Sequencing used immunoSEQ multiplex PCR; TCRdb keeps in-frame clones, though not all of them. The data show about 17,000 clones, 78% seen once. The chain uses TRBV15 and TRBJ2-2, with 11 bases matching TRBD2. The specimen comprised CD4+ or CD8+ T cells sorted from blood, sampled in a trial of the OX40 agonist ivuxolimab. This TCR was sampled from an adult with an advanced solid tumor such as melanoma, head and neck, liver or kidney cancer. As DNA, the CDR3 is TGTGCCACCAGCACGGGACTAGCGGTCACCGGGGAGCTGTTTTTT. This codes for CATSTGLAVTGELFF.